The rows below give T cell receptor beta chains drawn from one sample of a study of OX40 agonist ivuxolimab in advanced cancers. Sequencing was performed with immunoSEQ multiplex PCR; in TCRdb, only in-frame clones are kept and a portion is missing. The table shows approximately 68,000 clones, with 80% to 95% occurring only once. This specimen was CD4+ or CD8+ T cells sorted from blood, taken in a trial of the OX40 agonist ivuxolimab. The receptors here all came from an adult with an advanced solid tumor such as melanoma, head and neck, liver or kidney cancer. Each CDR3 is given with its conserved first and last residue. The D gene is left open where the match is weak. Clone size appears in some rows only: once, few, many, or a class for an expanded clone.

-,TRBV30,once,TRBJ1-6,CAWSKADYNSPLHF,TGTGCCTGGAGTAAGGCGGATTATAATTCACCCCTCCACTTT
-,TRBV6-5,-,TRBJ1-1,CASWSLKYPNTEAFF,TGTGCCTCATGGTCACTAAAATACCCGAACACTGAAGCTTTCTTT
-,TRBV6-5,-,TRBJ2-7,CASSFLLQGSTYEQYF,TGTGCCAGCAGTTTTCTCCTACAGGGATCGACCTACGAGCAGTACTTC
TRBD1,TRBV5-6,-,TRBJ2-7,CASSLTQRDREHEQYF,TGTGCCAGCAGCCTGACCCAACGGGACAGGGAACACGAGCAGTACTTC
-,TRBV6-5,-,TRBJ1-3,CASKQESGNTIYF,TGTGCCAGCAAACAGGAATCTGGAAACACCATATATTTT
-,TRBV27,-,TRBJ2-1,CASSLDTGISYNEQFF,TGTGCCAGCAGTTTAGATACTGGGATCTCCTACAATGAGCAGTTCTTC
-,TRBV18,-,TRBJ2-5,CASSPPSQGETQYF,TGTGCCAGCTCACCACCAAGTCAGGGAGAGACCCAGTACTTC
TRBD1,TRBV18,-,TRBJ2-3,CASSPPETGVGDTQYF,TGTGCCAGCTCACCACCAGAGACAGGGGTAGGAGATACGCAGTATTTT
TRBD2,TRBV18,-,TRBJ2-6,CASFPTRDYSSGANVLTF,TGTGCCAGCTTTCCGACCAGGGACTACAGCTCTGGGGCCAACGTCCTGACTTTC
-,TRBV18,-,TRBJ2-6,CASSPGSVGSSGANVLTF,TGTGCCAGCTCACCGGGGAGTGTAGGGAGCTCTGGGGCCAACGTCCTGACTTTC
-,TRBV7-3,-,TRBJ1-2,CASSSQSFSGYTF,TGTGCCAGCAGCTCCCAGTCATTCTCTGGCTACACCTTC
TRBD1,TRBV10-3,-,TRBJ1-6,CAISESGQGSPLHF,TGTGCCATCAGTGAGTCCGGACAGGGTTCACCCCTCCACTTT
TRBD2,TRBV11-3,-,TRBJ2-5,CASSFRTSGGVLETQYF,TGTGCCAGCAGCTTCAGGACTAGCGGGGGGGTCCTAGAGACCCAGTACTTC
TRBD2,TRBV4-2,-,TRBJ2-7,CASSQGAGGLEQYF,TGTGCCAGCAGCCAAGGAGCGGGGGGGCTCGAGCAGTACTTC
TRBD2,TRBV6-6,-,TRBJ2-1,CASSSGTSGSHEQFF,TGTGCCAGCAGTTCCGGGACTAGCGGGAGTCATGAGCAGTTCTTC
TRBD1,TRBV6-5,-,TRBJ1-2,CASSYSTGAGYGYTF,TGTGCCAGCAGTTACTCGACAGGGGCAGGCTATGGCTACACCTTC
-,TRBV30,few,TRBJ1-2,CAWSLSYGYTF,TGTGCCTGGAGCCTTAGCTATGGCTACACCTTC